Described below is a single T cell receptor beta chain sequence and its context. Its target is not known. Noted time point: late sampling 161 to 241 days after vaccination in a few convalescent patients. Indicated treatment: approximately nine-day PBMC culture with coronavirus spike peptide pools or control peptides (ViraFEST assay). Cultures used 1.5 million to 2.5 million PBMCs per well, approximately 9.8 IU/ml IL-2 and about 10 ug/ml peptides. This sample stems from a study of vaccination and CD4 T cells after COVID-19. Sequencing of the DNA from cultured CD4+ T cells was carried out with the Oncomine TCR Beta short-read assay. TCRdb analysed the PCR reads with MiXCR anew, one entry per CDR3 protein. The sample has about 22,000 distinct CDR3 sequences, under 40% seen once. The germline V and J ends were trimmed by 9 bases and 6 bases, with 12 bases remaining between them. CDR3 length equals 11 residues. Germline loops: CDR1 SGHTA, CDR2 FQGTGA.

The study's findings and limits: In convalescent patients, a median roughly 90% of post-vaccine SARS-CoV-2-reactive clones appeared only after vaccination.

The rearrangement uses TRBV7-3 and TRBJ2-7; D remains ambiguous. The specimen comprised CD4+ T cells from blood, cultured in vitro, sampled about 7 months after SARS-CoV-2 vaccination. The sequence derives from a human donor who had recovered from COVID-19. Here the CDR3 DNA reads TGTGCCAGAAGAATCCCCCTCGAGCAGTACTTC. This translates into CARRIPLEQYF.